What follows describes a single TCR beta chain. This specimen comes from a study of cytomegalovirus exposure and HLA in healthy donors. The CDR3 is 14 residues long. The V gene's germline CDR1 is SGHRS and CDR2 YFSETQ. Trimming removed 4 bases from V and 5 bases from J, with 15 bases in between. The primer mix had 60 Vbeta and 13 Jbeta primers. Measured with immunoSEQ multiplex PCR; TCRdb has only the in-frame clones, and not every one. The sample shows some 110,000 clones, 65% to 80% of them seen only once. The clonotype comes from a woman aged 50 to 65 in good health and CMV-seropositive. The chain carries TRBV5-1 and TRBJ2-5; D possibly corresponds to TRBD2 (6 bases). Sequenced input: PBMCs. The chain's CDR3 is CASSKYTSGETQYF. Written as DNA, the CDR3 is TGCGCCAGCAGCAAATACACCAGCGGGGAGACCCAGTACTTC.